Following are 29 T cell receptor beta chains from one sample sequenced in a study of cytomegalovirus exposure and HLA in healthy donors. The PCR employed 60 Vbeta primers together with 13 Jbeta primers. Produced via immunoSEQ multiplex PCR; TCRdb's table is partial and in-frame only. The sample has 200,000 to 300,000 clones, 70% to 90% seen once. The sequenced sample was PBMCs. These TCRs come from a middle-aged woman in good health and CMV-seropositive.

The J gene is TRBJ2-1, the V gene TRBV7-8; 10 bases match TRBD1. The CDR3 contains 19 residues. Trimming cost V 5 bases and J 6 bases; bases outside gene matches: 19. The germline CDR1 and CDR2 sequences are SGHVS and FQNEAQ. The CDR3 DNA reads TGTGCCAGCAGCAAAGTAGGGGGGTCCGGGACAGGGGCTCTCAATGAGCAGTTCTTC. This encodes CASSKVGGSGTGALNEQFF.

The chain uses TRBV7-9 and TRBJ1-1, with a possible D match to TRBD1 (5 bases). Per germline, CDR1 SEHNR and CDR2 FQNEAQ (reference sequence). The CDR3 has 13 amino acids. The ends were cut back, 10 bases at V and 3 bases at J, with 15 bases in the middle. DNA of the CDR3: TGTGCCACCCTAAGCGGGGCGTACACTGAAGCTTTCTTT. This codes for CATLSGAYTEAFF.

In this sample, this clone turned up once. The chain employs TRBV2 and TRBJ2-5; 8 nucleotides agree with TRBD2. After removal of 5 bases from V and 4 bases from J, the junction contained 3 bases not matched to a gene. Germline-derived CDR1 and CDR2 are SNHLY and FYNNEI. This CDR3 contains 13 residues. The CDR3 sequence: CASSRLAGETQYF. The CDR3 DNA is TGTGCCAGCAGTCGCCTAGCGGGAGAGACCCAGTACTTC. The whole variable domain, filled in from reference TRBV2 and TRBJ2-5, reads EPEVTQTPSHQVTQMGQEVILRCVPISNHLYFYWYRQILGQKVEFLVSFYNNEISEKSEIFDDQFSVERPDGSNFTLKIRSTKLEDSAMYFCASSRLAGETQYFGPGTRLLVL.

The rearrangement uses TRBV6-5 and TRBJ2-5, with D possibly matching TRBD1 (6 bases). This CDR3 has 13 amino acids. In germline, CDR1 is MNHEY, CDR2 SVGAGI. V shed 6 bases and J shed 1 base, with 9 bases lying between them. CDR3 sequence: CASRQTGQETQYF. The CDR3 DNA is TGTGCCAGCAGGCAGACAGGCCAAGAGACCCAGTACTTC.

This chain connects TRBV5-1 to TRBJ2-2, with 8 positions matching TRBD2. CDR1 and CDR2 (germline): SGHRS, YFSETQ. The CDR3 runs 20 residues. Trimming removed 6 bases from V and 5 bases from J; junction bases left unmatched: 24. The CDR3 protein is CASTLEKGIAGPRETGELFF. Here the CDR3 DNA reads TGCGCCAGCACGCTGGAAAAGGGGATAGCGGGACCCCGGGAGACCGGGGAGCTGTTTTTT.

The chain uses TRBV28 and TRBJ2-7; 8 positions agree with TRBD2. V trimming: 7 bases; J trimming: 1 base; junction bases outside the gene matches: 12. There are 16 residues in the CDR3. Germline loops: CDR1 MDHEN, CDR2 SYDVKM. The CDR3 is CASIRAGVPLSYEQYF. CDR3 coding DNA: TGTGCCAGCATCCGAGCGGGAGTCCCCCTTTCCTACGAGCAGTACTTC.

The V and J genes are TRBV25-1 and TRBJ2-7, with D possibly being TRBD1 (5 bases). Germline lookup yields CDR1 MGHDK and CDR2 SYGVNS. V dropped 3 bases and J dropped 4 bases, with 13 bases sitting between them. The CDR3 runs 14 residues. The CDR3 DNA follows: TGTGCCAGCAGTGAGCCAGGGCCTTTTTACGAGCAGTACTTC. Protein sequence: CASSEPGPFYEQYF.

V is TRBV28 and J is TRBJ1-5, with 9 bases that match TRBD1. V lost 5 bases, J lost 7 bases, and 12 bases stayed unmatched. Germline lookup yields CDR1 MDHEN and CDR2 SYDVKM. The CDR3 sequence is 16 residues long. CDR3 bases: TGTGCCAGCAGTACCTCCGGGGACAGGGCGGAGCAGCCCCAGCATTTT. As protein: CASSTSGDRAEQPQHF.

This clone was picked up one time. V and J are TRBV7-9 and TRBJ2-7; TRBD2 is a possible D gene (6 bases). CDR3 length equals 16 residues. V was cut by 4 bases and J by 3 bases, with 19 bases left in between. The V gene's germline CDR1 is SEHNR and CDR2 FQNEAQ (reference sequence). The CDR3 loop reads CASSSHGLPGDYEQYF. CDR3 DNA: TGTGCCAGCAGCTCACACGGCCTACCGGGGGACTACGAGCAGTACTTC. The full variable domain, with the rest looked up from reference TRBV7-9 and TRBJ2-7, is DTGVSQNPRHKITKRGQNVTFRCDPISEHNRLYWYRQTLGQGPEFLTYFQNEAQLEKSRLLSDRFSAERPKGSFSTLEIQRTEQGDSAMYLCASSSHGLPGDYEQYFGPGTRLTVT.

V usage is TRBV7-8 and J usage is TRBJ1-6; 10 nucleotides agree with TRBD1. Trimming removed 3 bases from V and 12 bases from J; junction bases left unmatched: 11. In germline, CDR1 is SGHVS, CDR2 FQNEAQ. CDR3 length equals 16 residues. The CDR3 loop reads CASSFGTGAQGGPLHF. The CDR3 DNA reads as TGTGCCAGCAGCTTCGGGACAGGGGCTCAGGGGGGACCCCTCCACTTT.

The V and J genes are TRBV27 and TRBJ2-7, with 9 bases fitting TRBD2. With 2 bases clipped from V and 6 bases from J, the junction kept 2 bases outside the gene matches. CDR3 size: 13 residues. Germline V lookup: CDR1 MNHEY, CDR2 SMNVEV (reference sequence). Here the CDR3 reads CASSLVAGVEQYF. The CDR3 DNA follows: TGTGCCAGCAGTTTAGTAGCGGGAGTCGAGCAGTACTTC.

V is TRBV4-1 and J is TRBJ1-1; TRBD1 matches at 11 bases. V lost 1 base to trimming and J lost 10 bases; unmatched junction nucleotides: 5. The CDR3 has 14 amino acids. Looked up from germline, CDR1 is MGHRA and CDR2 is YSYEKL. CDR3 coding DNA: TGCGCCAGCAGCCAAGCGGACAGGGGGCAATTAGCTTTCTTT. Translating it yields CASSQADRGQLAFF.

V usage is TRBV29-1 and J usage is TRBJ2-1, with TRBD1 matching 9 bases. Germline lookup yields CDR1 SQVTM and CDR2 ANQGSEA. The V and J ends lost 7 bases and 10 bases, in that order; junction bases with no gene match: 5. The CDR3 covers 11 residues. The DNA for the CDR3 is TGCAGCGCCCAGGACAGGGGAGAGCAGTTCTTC. Amino acid sequence: CSAQDRGEQFF.

J is TRBJ2-2 and V is TRBV11-3; no definite D call. The CDR3 is 12 residues long. The V and J ends lost 5 bases and 7 bases respectively, with 8 bases between them. CDR1 and CDR2 from the germline V gene are SGHNT and YENEEA. The CDR3 reads CASSLENGELFF. Written as DNA, the CDR3 is TGTGCCAGCAGCCTGGAGAACGGGGAGCTGTTTTTT.

The V call is TRBV7-3, the J call TRBJ2-1; D ambiguous. Germline-derived CDR1 and CDR2 are SGHTA and FQGTGA. The CDR3 runs 15 residues. Trimming pared 2 bases from V and 2 bases from J, leaving 10 bases between. CDR3 residues: CASSLGAGPYNEQFF. The CDR3 bases are TGTGCCAGCAGCTTAGGAGCCGGCCCCTACAATGAGCAGTTCTTC.

The chain is built from TRBV30 and TRBJ2-3; a possible D gene is TRBD1 (5 bases). CDR3 length: 12 residues. Germline lookup yields CDR1 GTSNPN and CDR2 SVGIG (reference sequence). V dropped 0 bases and J dropped 12 bases, with 13 bases sitting between them. In DNA form, the CDR3 reads TGTGCCTGGAGTGTACAGGCAGGGTCCCAGTATTTT. Residues: CAWSVQAGSQYF.

Comment on this clone: A junction boundary mismatches the germline segment, possibly from a read error. The CDR3 is CASQREAGANGLTF. The CDR3 DNA follows: TGTGCCAGCCAAAGGGAAGCTGGGGCCAACGGCCTGACTTTC. The genes are TRBV2 and TRBJ2-6, with a weak D call TRBD1 (5 bases). CDR3 length: 14 residues. The germline V gene encodes CDR1 SNHLY and CDR2 FYNNEI.

This rearrangement joins TRBV28 to TRBJ2-2; TRBD2 matches 12 bases. CDR1 MDHEN and CDR2 SYDVKM come from the germline V gene. This CDR3 contains 20 residues. J lost 4 bases, V lost 6 bases, and 18 bases had no gene match. CDR3 in DNA: TGTGCCAGCAGATCACAGAGACTAGCGGGAGTGAAACGAGGCACCGGGGAGCTGTTTTTT. Translating gives CASRSQRLAGVKRGTGELFF.

V usage is TRBV9 and J usage is TRBJ2-2; 8 bases match TRBD2. Germline CDR1 and CDR2: SGDLS and YYNGEE. V shed 1 base and J 4 bases; nucleotides not matched to a gene: 6. The CDR3 covers 16 residues. The CDR3 here is CASSVSGRGGTGELFF. The CDR3 coding sequence is TGTGCCAGCAGCGTAAGCGGGAGAGGTGGCACCGGGGAGCTGTTTTTT.

The CDR3 DNA reads as TGTGCCAGCAGTCCCGTAGCGGGAGTGGGGGAGACCCAGTACTTC. Translating it yields CASSPVAGVGETQYF. The genes are TRBV27 and TRBJ2-5; 9 bases are shared with TRBD2. V gave up 5 bases and J gave up 5 bases; unmatched junction bases: 9. The CDR3 consists of 15 residues. CDR1 and CDR2 from the germline V gene are MNHEY and SMNVEV (reference sequence).

The V gene is TRBV14, the J gene TRBJ1-3, with 7 nucleotides matching TRBD1. CDR1 is SGHDN, CDR2 FVKESK, per germline. The junction had 4 bases not matched to a gene; V was cut back by 4 bases and J by 1 base. The CDR3 loop spans 15 amino acids. The DNA for the CDR3 is TGTGCCAGCAGCCGGGACAGAATATCTGGAAACACCATATATTTT. This translates into CASSRDRISGNTIYF. The full variable domain, completed using reference TRBV14 and TRBJ1-3, is EAGVTQFPSHSVIEKGQTVTLRCDPISGHDNLYWYRRVMGKEIKFLLHFVKESKQDESGMPNNRFLAERTGGTYSTLKVQPAELEDSGVYFCASSRDRISGNTIYFGEGSWLTVV.

This sequence joins TRBV5-6 and TRBJ1-6; 7 nucleotides match TRBD1. Unmatched junction bases numbered 1, after V lost 0 bases and J lost 4 bases. CDR3 length equals 15 residues. The germline V gene has CDR1 SGHDT and CDR2 YYEEEE. The CDR3 reads CASSLGQGYNSPLHF. Written as DNA, the CDR3 is TGTGCCAGCAGCTTGGGACAGGGATATAATTCACCCCTCCACTTT.

V gene TRBV11-3 combines with J gene TRBJ2-5; D gene unclear. TRBJ2-7 matches the DNA end more closely, so the J call is doubtful. Germline CDR1 SGHNT, CDR2 YENEEA. This CDR3 contains 13 residues. Here the CDR3 reads CASSLGSSYEQYF. Written as DNA, the CDR3 is TGTGCCAGCAGCTTGGGCAGCTCCTACGAGCAGTACTTC.

V is TRBV2 and J is TRBJ2-5, with TRBD2 matching 7 bases. The J call may be incorrect, as the DNA end agrees better with TRBJ2-7. The CDR3 is 12 amino acids. Germline loops: CDR1 SNHLY, CDR2 FYNNEI. The DNA of the CDR3 is TGTGCCAGCATAATGGCGGGAGCCGAGCAGTACTTC. This translates into CASIMAGAEQYF.

This chain connects TRBV6-5 to TRBJ2-2, with D unresolved. Trimming took off 4 bases at V and 0 bases at J, with 6 bases between the two ends. CDR3 length equals 14 residues. Germline V CDR1 and CDR2: MNHEY, SVGAGI. DNA for the CDR3: TGTGCCAGCAGTTTTAGTCCGAACACCGGGGAGCTGTTTTTT. Its protein is CASSFSPNTGELFF.

The chain links TRBV2 to TRBJ1-1, with D uncertain. Germline CDR1 reads SNHLY; CDR2 reads FYNNEI. CDR3 length: 14 amino acids. V was shortened by 5 bases and J by 1 base, with 11 bases between the two germline ends. The CDR3, as DNA: TGTGCCAGCAGTAGCTTTAGGAGGAACACTGAAGCTTTCTTT. Protein product: CASSSFRRNTEAFF.

This chain links TRBV10-3 with TRBJ2-1, with 11 bases identical to TRBD2. The CDR3 covers 15 residues. V lost 7 bases, J lost 2 bases, and 4 bases stayed unmatched. CDR1 is ENHRY and CDR2 is SYGVKD in the germline V gene. DNA for the CDR3: TGTGCCATCACCCCGACTAGCGGGACCTACAATGAGCAGTTCTTC. The encoded protein is CAITPTSGTYNEQFF.

The chain couples TRBV7-2 to TRBJ2-1; the match to TRBD2 covers 11 bases. The CDR3 is 17 amino acids. With V trimmed by 5 bases and J by 0 bases, 6 bases remained unmatched. Per germline, CDR1 SGHTA and CDR2 FQGNSA. As DNA, the CDR3 is TGTGCCAGCAGCCGTAAGGGGACTAGCGGCTCCTACAATGAGCAGTTCTTC. Protein product: CASSRKGTSGSYNEQFF.

This chain joins TRBV11-1 and TRBJ2-1; D unclear. The germline V gene has CDR1 SGHAT and CDR2 FQDESV (reference sequence). The CDR3 contains 12 residues. V dropped 5 bases and J dropped 3 bases, with 5 bases sitting between them. CDR3 in DNA: TGTGCCAGCAGCCGTCGCTACAATGAGCAGTTCTTC. It is translated as CASSRRYNEQFF.